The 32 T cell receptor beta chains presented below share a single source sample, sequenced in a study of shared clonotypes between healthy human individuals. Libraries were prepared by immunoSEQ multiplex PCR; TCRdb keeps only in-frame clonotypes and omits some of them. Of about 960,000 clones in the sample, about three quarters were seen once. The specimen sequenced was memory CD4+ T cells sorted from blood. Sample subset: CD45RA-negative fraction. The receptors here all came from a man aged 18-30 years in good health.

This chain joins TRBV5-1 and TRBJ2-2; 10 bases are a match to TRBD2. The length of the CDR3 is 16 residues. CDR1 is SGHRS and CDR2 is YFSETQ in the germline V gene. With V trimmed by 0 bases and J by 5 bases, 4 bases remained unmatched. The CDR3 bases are TGCGCCAGCAGCTTGGCTACTAGCGGGGCAACCGGGGAGCTGTTTTTT. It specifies CASSLATSGATGELFF.

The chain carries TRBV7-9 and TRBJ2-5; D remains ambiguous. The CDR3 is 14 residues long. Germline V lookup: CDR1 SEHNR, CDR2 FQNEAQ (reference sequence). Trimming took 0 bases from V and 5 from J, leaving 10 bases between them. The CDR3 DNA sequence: TGTGCCAGCAGCTTAGCACAAGGGTTTGAGACCCAGTACTTC. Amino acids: CASSLAQGFETQYF.

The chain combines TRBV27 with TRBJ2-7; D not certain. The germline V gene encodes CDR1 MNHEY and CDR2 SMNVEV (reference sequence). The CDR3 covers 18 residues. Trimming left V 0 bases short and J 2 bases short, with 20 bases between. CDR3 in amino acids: CASSLSPPAFNMAYEQYF. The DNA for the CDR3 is TGTGCCAGCAGTTTATCCCCCCCGGCTTTCAATATGGCCTACGAGCAGTACTTC.

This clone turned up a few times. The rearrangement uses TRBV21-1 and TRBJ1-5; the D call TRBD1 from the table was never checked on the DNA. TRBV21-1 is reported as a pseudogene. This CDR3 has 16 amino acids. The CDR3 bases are TGTGCCAGCAGCAATGGGGGCCATCCTAGCAATCAGCCCCAGCATTTT. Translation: CASSNGGHPSNQPQHF.

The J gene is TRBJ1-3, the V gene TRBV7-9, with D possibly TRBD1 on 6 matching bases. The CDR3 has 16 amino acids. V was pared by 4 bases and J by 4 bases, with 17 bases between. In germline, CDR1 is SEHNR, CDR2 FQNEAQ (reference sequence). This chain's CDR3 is CASSWGQGNSGNTIYF. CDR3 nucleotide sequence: TGTGCCAGCAGCTGGGGGCAGGGGAATTCAGGAAACACCATATATTTT.

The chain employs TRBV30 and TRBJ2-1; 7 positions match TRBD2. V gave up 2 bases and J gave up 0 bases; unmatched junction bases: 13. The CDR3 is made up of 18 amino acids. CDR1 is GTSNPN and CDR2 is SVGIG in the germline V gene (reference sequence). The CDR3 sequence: CAWSSLAGTAGSYNEQFF. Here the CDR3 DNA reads TGTGCCTGGAGTTCTTTAGCGGGTACGGCCGGCTCCTACAATGAGCAGTTCTTC. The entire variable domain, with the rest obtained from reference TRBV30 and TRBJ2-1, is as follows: SQTIHQWPATLVQPVGSPLSLECTVEGTSNPNLYWYRQAAGRGLQLLFYSVGIGQISSEVPQNLSASRPQDRQFILSSKKLLLSDSGFYLCAWSSLAGTAGSYNEQFFGPGTRLTVL.

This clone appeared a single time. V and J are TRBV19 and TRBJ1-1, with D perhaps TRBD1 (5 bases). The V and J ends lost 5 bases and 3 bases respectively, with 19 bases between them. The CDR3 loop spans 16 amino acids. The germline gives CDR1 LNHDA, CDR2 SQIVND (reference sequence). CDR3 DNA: TGTGCCAGTAGTGTCCGACAGACTGGCTGGGACACTGAAGCTTTCTTT. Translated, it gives CASSVRQTGWDTEAFF. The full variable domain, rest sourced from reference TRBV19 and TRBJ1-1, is DGGITQSPKYLFRKEGQNVTLSCEQNLNHDAMYWYRQDPGQGLRLIYYSQIVNDFQKGDIAEGYSVSREKKESFPLTVTSAQKNPTAFYLCASSVRQTGWDTEAFFGQGTRLTVV.

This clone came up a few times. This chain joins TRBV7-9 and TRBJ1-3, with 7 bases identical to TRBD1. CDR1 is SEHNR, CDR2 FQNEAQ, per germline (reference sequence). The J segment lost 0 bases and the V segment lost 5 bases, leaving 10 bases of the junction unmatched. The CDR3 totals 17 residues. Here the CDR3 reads CASSRADRSNSGNTIYF. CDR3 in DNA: TGTGCCAGCAGCCGCGCGGACAGGTCGAACTCTGGAAACACCATATATTTT.

The CDR3 sequence is CASRDNSGNTIYF. The CDR3 coding sequence is TGCGCCAGCAGGGACAACTCTGGAAACACCATATATTTT. V and J are TRBV5-1 and TRBJ1-3, with TRBD1 as a possible D gene (5 bases). Trimming took off 5 bases at V and 0 bases at J, with 6 bases between the two ends. Germline CDR1 reads SGHRS; CDR2 reads YFSETQ. The CDR3 spans 13 residues.

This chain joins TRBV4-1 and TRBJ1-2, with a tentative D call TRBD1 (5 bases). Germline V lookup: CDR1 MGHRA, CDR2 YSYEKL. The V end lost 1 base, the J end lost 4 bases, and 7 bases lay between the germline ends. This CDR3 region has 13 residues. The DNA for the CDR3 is TGCGCCAGCAGCCAAGCCCAGGGCTATGGCTACACCTTC. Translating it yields CASSQAQGYGYTF.

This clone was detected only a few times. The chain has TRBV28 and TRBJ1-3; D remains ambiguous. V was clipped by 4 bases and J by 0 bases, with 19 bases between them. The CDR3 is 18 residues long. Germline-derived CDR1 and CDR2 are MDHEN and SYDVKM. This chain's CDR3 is CASSSITPSVHSGNTIYF. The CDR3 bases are TGTGCCAGCAGTTCTATTACCCCGAGCGTTCACTCTGGAAACACCATATATTTT.

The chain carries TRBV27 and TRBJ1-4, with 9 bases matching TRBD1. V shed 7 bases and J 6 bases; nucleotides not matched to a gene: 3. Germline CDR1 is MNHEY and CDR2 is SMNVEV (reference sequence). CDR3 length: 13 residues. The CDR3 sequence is CASKTGGYEKLFF. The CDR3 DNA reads TGTGCCAGCAAGACAGGGGGTTATGAAAAACTGTTTTTT.

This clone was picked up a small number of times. This chain's CDR3 is CASGRMNTEAFF. CDR3 nucleotides: TGTGCCAGTGGACGGATGAACACTGAAGCTTTCTTT. V gene TRBV27 combines with J gene TRBJ1-1; D unresolved. Per germline, CDR1 MNHEY and CDR2 SMNVEV (reference sequence). Between the trimmed V and J ends, which lost 9 bases and 0 bases, there was a span of 8 bases. The CDR3 spans 12 residues.

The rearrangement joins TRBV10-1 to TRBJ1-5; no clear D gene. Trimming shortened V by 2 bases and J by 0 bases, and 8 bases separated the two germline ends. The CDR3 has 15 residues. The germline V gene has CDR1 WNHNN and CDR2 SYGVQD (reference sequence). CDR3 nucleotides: TGCGCCAGCAGTGAGCCGACCTATAGCAATCAGCCCCAGCATTTT. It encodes CASSEPTYSNQPQHF.

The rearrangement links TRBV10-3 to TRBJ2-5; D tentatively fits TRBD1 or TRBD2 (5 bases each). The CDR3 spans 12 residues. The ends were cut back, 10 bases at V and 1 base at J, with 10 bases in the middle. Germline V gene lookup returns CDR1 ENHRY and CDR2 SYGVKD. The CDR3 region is CATGRFQETQYF. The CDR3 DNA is TGTGCCACGGGACGGTTCCAAGAGACCCAGTACTTC.

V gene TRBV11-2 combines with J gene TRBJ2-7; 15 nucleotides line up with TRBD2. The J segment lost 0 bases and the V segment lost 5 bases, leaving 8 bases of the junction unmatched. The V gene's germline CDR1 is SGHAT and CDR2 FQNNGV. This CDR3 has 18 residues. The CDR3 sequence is CASSPTGLAGGHSYEQYF. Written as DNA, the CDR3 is TGTGCCAGCAGCCCGACAGGACTAGCGGGAGGGCACTCCTACGAGCAGTACTTC.

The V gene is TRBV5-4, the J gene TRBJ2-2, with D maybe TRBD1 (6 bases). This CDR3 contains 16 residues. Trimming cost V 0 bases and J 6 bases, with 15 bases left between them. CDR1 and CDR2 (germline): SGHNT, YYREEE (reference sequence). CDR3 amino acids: CASSLAHRVRAGELFF. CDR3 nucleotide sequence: TGTGCCAGCAGCTTGGCTCACAGGGTAAGGGCCGGGGAGCTGTTTTTT.

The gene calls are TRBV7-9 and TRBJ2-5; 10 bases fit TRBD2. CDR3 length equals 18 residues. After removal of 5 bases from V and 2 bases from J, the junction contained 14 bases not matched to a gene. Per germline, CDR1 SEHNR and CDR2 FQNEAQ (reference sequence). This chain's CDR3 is CASSPSGRVTLLQETQYF. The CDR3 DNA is TGTGCCAGCAGCCCAAGCGGGAGGGTCACACTGCTTCAAGAGACCCAGTACTTC.

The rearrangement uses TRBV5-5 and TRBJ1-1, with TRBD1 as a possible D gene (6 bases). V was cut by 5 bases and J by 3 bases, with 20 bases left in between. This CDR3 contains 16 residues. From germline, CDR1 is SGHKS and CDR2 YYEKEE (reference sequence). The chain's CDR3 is CASRPRTGSLDTEAFF. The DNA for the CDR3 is TGTGCCAGCAGACCACGTACAGGGTCCCTGGACACTGAAGCTTTCTTT.

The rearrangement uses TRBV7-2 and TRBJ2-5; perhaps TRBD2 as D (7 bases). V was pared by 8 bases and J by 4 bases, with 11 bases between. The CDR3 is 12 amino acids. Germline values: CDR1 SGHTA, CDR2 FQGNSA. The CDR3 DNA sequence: TGTGCCAGCGGCGGGGGCAGAGAGACCCAGTACTTC. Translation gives CASGGGRETQYF.

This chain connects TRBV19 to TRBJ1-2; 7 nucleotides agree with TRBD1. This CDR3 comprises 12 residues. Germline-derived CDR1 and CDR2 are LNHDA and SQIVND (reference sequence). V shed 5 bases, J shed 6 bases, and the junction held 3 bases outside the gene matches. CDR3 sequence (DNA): TGTGCCAGTAGTCACAGGGGAGATGGCTACACCTTC. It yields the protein CASSHRGDGYTF.

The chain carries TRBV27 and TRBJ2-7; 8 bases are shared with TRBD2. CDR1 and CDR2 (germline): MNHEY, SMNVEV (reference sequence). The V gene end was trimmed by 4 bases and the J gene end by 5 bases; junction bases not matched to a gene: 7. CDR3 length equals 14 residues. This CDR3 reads CASSSKRGTNEQYF. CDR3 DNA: TGTGCCAGCAGTTCTAAGCGGGGGACCAACGAGCAGTACTTC.

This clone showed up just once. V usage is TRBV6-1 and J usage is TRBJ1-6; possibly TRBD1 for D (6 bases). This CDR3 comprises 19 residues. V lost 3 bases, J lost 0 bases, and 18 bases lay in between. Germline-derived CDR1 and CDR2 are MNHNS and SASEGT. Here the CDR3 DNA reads TGTGCCAGCAGTGATGGGGCTGGGGGGGCAAGCTCCTATAATTCACCCCTCCACTTT. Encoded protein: CASSDGAGGASSYNSPLHF.

As DNA, the CDR3 is TGCGCCAGCAGCCAAGAAAGGACTAGCGGGAGAGATACGCAGTATTTT. Amino acid sequence: CASSQERTSGRDTQYF. The chain uses TRBV4-1 and TRBJ2-3, with TRBD2 matching over 13 bases. Germline V gives CDR1 MGHRA, CDR2 YSYEKL. CDR3 length: 16 amino acids. V was pared by 0 bases and J by 5 bases, with 2 bases of the junction left unmatched.

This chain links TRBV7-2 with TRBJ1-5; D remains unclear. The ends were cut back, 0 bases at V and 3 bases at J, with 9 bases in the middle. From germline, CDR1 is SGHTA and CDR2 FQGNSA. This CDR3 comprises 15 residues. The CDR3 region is CASSLARGFNQPQHF. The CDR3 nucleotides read TGTGCCAGCAGCTTAGCTCGCGGATTCAATCAGCCCCAGCATTTT.

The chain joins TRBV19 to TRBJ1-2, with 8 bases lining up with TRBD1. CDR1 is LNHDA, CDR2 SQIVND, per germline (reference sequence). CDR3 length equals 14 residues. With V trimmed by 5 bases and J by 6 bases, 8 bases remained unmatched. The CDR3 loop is CASSVGQGWNGYTF. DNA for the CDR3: TGTGCCAGTAGTGTCGGACAGGGATGGAATGGCTACACCTTC.

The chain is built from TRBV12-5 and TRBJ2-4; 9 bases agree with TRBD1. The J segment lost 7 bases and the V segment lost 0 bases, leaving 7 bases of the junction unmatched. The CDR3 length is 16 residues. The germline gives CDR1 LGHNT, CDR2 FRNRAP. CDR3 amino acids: CASGLVQGQGWNIQYF. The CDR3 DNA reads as TGTGCTAGTGGTTTGGTACAGGGACAGGGATGGAACATTCAGTACTTC.

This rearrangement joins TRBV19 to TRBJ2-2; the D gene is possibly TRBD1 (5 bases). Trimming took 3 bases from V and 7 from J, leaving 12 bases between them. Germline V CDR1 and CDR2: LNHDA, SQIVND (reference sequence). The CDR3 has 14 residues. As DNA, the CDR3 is TGTGCCAGTAGTATGAGGAACAGGAACGGGGAGCTGTTTTTT. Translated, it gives CASSMRNRNGELFF.

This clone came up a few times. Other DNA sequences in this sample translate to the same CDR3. CDR3 sequence (DNA): TGCGCCAGCAGCTTGGAAGGGACAAATCAGCCCCAGCATTTT. Translation gives CASSLEGTNQPQHF. V is TRBV5-1 and J is TRBJ1-5; a weak D match, TRBD1 (6 bases). The CDR3 sequence is 14 residues long. V shed 0 bases and J shed 4 bases, with 8 bases lying between them. Per the germline V gene, CDR1 is SGHRS and CDR2 is YFSETQ.

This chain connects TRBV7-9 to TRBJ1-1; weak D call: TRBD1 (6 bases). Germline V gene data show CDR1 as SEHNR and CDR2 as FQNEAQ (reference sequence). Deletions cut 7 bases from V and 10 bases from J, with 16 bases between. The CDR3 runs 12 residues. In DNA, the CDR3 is TGTGCCAGCACCCCAGGGCAGGGGAGAGCTTTCTTT. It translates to CASTPGQGRAFF. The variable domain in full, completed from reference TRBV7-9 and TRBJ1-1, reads DTGVSQNPRHKITKRGQNVTFRCDPISEHNRLYWYRQTLGQGPEFLTYFQNEAQLEKSRLLSDRFSAERPKGSFSTLEIQRTEQGDSAMYLCASTPGQGRAFFGQGTRLTVV.

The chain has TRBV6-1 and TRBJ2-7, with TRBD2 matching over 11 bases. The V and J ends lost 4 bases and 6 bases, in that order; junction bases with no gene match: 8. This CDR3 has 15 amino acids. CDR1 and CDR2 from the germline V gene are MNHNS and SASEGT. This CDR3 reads CASSALELAGVEQYF. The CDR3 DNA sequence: TGTGCCAGCAGTGCCCTCGAACTAGCGGGAGTCGAGCAGTACTTC.

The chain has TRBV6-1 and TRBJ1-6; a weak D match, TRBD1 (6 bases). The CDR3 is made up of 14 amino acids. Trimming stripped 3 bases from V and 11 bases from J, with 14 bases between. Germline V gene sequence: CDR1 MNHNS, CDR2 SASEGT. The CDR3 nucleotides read TGTGCCAGCAGTGAGGTGTGGCAGGGGACACCCCTCCACTTT. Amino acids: CASSEVWQGTPLHF.